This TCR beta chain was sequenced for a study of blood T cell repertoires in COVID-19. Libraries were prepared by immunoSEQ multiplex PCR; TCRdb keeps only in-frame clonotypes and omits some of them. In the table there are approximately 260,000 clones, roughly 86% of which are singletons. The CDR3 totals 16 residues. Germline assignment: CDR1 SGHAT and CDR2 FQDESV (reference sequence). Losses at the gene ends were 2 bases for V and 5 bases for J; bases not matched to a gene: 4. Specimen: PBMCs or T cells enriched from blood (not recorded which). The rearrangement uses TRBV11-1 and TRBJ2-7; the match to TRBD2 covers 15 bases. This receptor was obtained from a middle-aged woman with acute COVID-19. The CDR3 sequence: CASSLIGLAGGNEQYF. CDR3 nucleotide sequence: TGTGCCAGCAGCTTAATTGGACTAGCGGGAGGGAACGAGCAGTACTTC.